This entry lists 8 T cell receptor beta chains sequenced from one sample in a study of cytomegalovirus exposure and HLA in healthy donors. The protocol was immunoSEQ multiplex PCR, while the TCRdb copy is restricted to in-frame clones and leaves out a portion. The repertoire has 150,000 to 200,000 clones, about 80% of them found once; the top ten carry about 2.8%. Input material: PBMCs. These TCRs come from a woman younger than 30 in good health and CMV-seropositive.

The rearrangement uses TRBV13 and TRBJ2-5; 7 bases agree with TRBD2. The ends lost 5 bases at V and 5 bases at J; junction bases unmatched: 17. CDR3 length: 17 residues. CDR1 and CDR2 from the germline V gene are PRHDT and FYEKMQ (reference sequence). The DNA for the CDR3 is TGTGCCAGCAGCCCCTACCCCCCGGACGGGAGGAAGGAGACCCAGTACTTC. It yields the protein CASSPYPPDGRKETQYF.

The chain has TRBV27 and TRBJ2-5; D unresolved. With the DNA end fitting TRBJ2-7 better, the J assignment may be wrong. Germline values: CDR1 MNHEY, CDR2 SMNVEV (reference sequence). The CDR3 has 14 amino acids. The CDR3 DNA reads as TGTGCCAGCAGTTTAAGTGGGCGTACCTACGAGCAGTACTTC. Translation gives CASSLSGRTYEQYF.

The V gene is TRBV2, the J gene TRBJ1-1, with TRBD1 identical over 7 bases. Germline lookup yields CDR1 SNHLY and CDR2 FYNNEI. V dropped 7 bases and J dropped 1; count of bases not matched to a gene: 9. This CDR3 spans 15 amino acids. CDR3 loop: CASIKQGPTNTEAFF. The CDR3 DNA follows: TGTGCCAGCATAAAACAGGGGCCTACGAACACTGAAGCTTTCTTT. Full variable domain (outside the CDR3, taken from reference TRBV2 and TRBJ1-1): EPEVTQTPSHQVTQMGQEVILRCVPISNHLYFYWYRQILGQKVEFLVSFYNNEISEKSEIFDDQFSVERPDGSNFTLKIRSTKLEDSAMYFCASIKQGPTNTEAFFGQGTRLTVV.

A few counts support this clone. V and J are TRBV2 and TRBJ2-5; a possible D gene is TRBD1 (6 bases). The CDR3 consists of 14 residues. V was cut by 1 base and J by 3 bases, with 9 bases left in between. Germline values: CDR1 SNHLY, CDR2 FYNNEI. The CDR3 spells CASSEGTAKETQYF. CDR3 coding DNA: TGTGCCAGCAGTGAAGGGACAGCTAAAGAGACCCAGTACTTC.

J is TRBJ1-3 and V is TRBV11-2; no definite D call. V was clipped by 1 base and J by 3 bases, with 16 bases between them. The CDR3 runs to 17 residues. CDR1 is SGHAT and CDR2 is FQNNGV in the germline V gene. In DNA form, the CDR3 reads TGTGCCAGCAGCTTAGCGGGAGGGCCCCGCTTTGGAAACACCATATATTTT. Translation: CASSLAGGPRFGNTIYF.

The chain employs TRBV6-1 and TRBJ2-1; a weak D match, TRBD2 (6 bases). Germline V gene data show CDR1 as MNHNS and CDR2 as SASEGT. Trimming shortened V by 2 bases and J by 7 bases, and 18 bases separated the two germline ends. The CDR3 is 16 residues long. The CDR3 DNA reads TGTGCCAGCAGTGAACGGGACTTCCCGGGGCTTAATGAGCAGTTCTTC. It yields the protein CASSERDFPGLNEQFF.

V usage is TRBV6-5 and J usage is TRBJ1-2; 7 nucleotides line up with TRBD1. Per germline, CDR1 MNHEY and CDR2 SVGAGI. Unmatched junction bases numbered 12, after V lost 6 bases and J lost 5 bases. The CDR3 covers 15 residues. In DNA form, the CDR3 reads TGTGCCAGCAGGGCCGAAAACAGGGGAAGTTATGGCTACACCTTC. It codes for CASRAENRGSYGYTF.

The genes are TRBV18 and TRBJ2-7; 9 positions agree with TRBD1. V lost 2 bases and J lost 2; bases outside the gene matches: 4. The CDR3 consists of 15 residues. Germline V lookup: CDR1 KGHSH, CDR2 LQKENI. CDR3 protein: CASSPRQGGTYEQYF. The CDR3, as DNA: TGTGCCAGCTCACCAAGACAGGGGGGAACCTACGAGCAGTACTTC.